The 25 T cell receptor beta chains reported below all come from one sample, sequenced in a study of control samples from healthy donors and cancer patients. The method was immunoSEQ multiplex PCR; TCRdb's version includes in-frame clones alone and lacks a portion of them. There are around 120,000 clones in the sample; around 87% occur only once, and about 2.7% lies in the top ten. Sequencing used blood. The source is a man between 60 and 75 years old in good health.

This chain connects TRBV6-2 or TRBV6-3 to TRBJ1-2; D gene uncertain. This CDR3 has 13 residues. V shed 4 bases and J shed 6 bases, with 12 bases lying between them. Germline assignment: CDR1 MNHEY and CDR2 SVGEGT. CDR3 sequence reads: CASSFYTGNGYTF. The CDR3, as DNA: TGTGCCAGCAGTTTCTATACCGGAAATGGCTACACCTTC.

The chain couples TRBV28 to TRBJ2-7; D is perhaps TRBD1 or TRBD2 (6 bases each). The CDR3 covers 14 residues. CDR1 and CDR2 (germline): MDHEN, SYDVKM. V was trimmed by 3 bases and J by 1 base, leaving 10 bases between them. The CDR3 nucleotides read TGTGCCAGCAGTTTCGGGGGCGGGTCCTACGAGCAGTACTTC. This sequence encodes CASSFGGGSYEQYF.

The rearrangement joins TRBV4-2 to TRBJ2-3, with 7 bases identical to TRBD1. There are 16 residues in the CDR3. The germline V gene encodes CDR1 LGHNA and CDR2 YNFKEQ. The trim removed 2 bases at V and 0 bases at J, leaving 5 bases unmatched. The CDR3 bases are TGTGCCAGCAGCCAACAATCGACAGGGAGCACAGATACGCAGTATTTT. Its protein product is CASSQQSTGSTDTQYF.

The genes are TRBV30 and TRBJ1-3; no clear D. The CDR3 has 12 amino acids. Germline V lookup: CDR1 GTSNPN, CDR2 SVGIG (reference sequence). Trimming stripped 3 bases from V and 2 bases from J, with 5 bases between. CDR3 bases: TGTGCCTGGAGGTACACTGGAAACACCATATATTTT. This gives the protein CAWRYTGNTIYF.

This clone was seen just once. The rearrangement joins TRBV12-3 or TRBV12-4 to TRBJ1-1; D call uncertain. With 5 bases removed from V and 0 bases from J, the gap between germline ends came to 7 bases. There are 13 residues in the CDR3. CDR3 sequence (DNA): TGTGCCAGCAGTCCGGGCCTGAACACTGAAGCTTTCTTT. Amino acid sequence: CASSPGLNTEAFF.

The chain couples TRBV4-2 to TRBJ2-5, with D unresolved. Trimming stripped 0 bases from V and 2 bases from J, with 13 bases between. From germline, CDR1 is LGHNA and CDR2 YNFKEQ. The CDR3 has 16 amino acids. The CDR3 region has the DNA TGTGCCAGCAGCCAAGATTCGCCAGGAGAGCAAGAGACCCAGTACTTC. This sequence encodes CASSQDSPGEQETQYF.

The gene calls are TRBV18 and TRBJ1-5; D is possibly TRBD1 (5 bases). CDR3 size: 14 residues. Germline V gene data show CDR1 as KGHSH and CDR2 as LQKENI. Deletions cut 6 bases from V and 0 bases from J, with 9 bases between. CDR3 in DNA: TGTGCCAGCTCCGACGGGGCTAGCAATCAGCCCCAGCATTTT. This codes for CASSDGASNQPQHF. Filled out from reference TRBV18 and TRBJ1-5, the complete variable domain reads NAGVMQNPRHLVRRRGQEARLRCSPMKGHSHVYWYRQLPEEGLKFMVYLQKENIIDESGMPKERFSAEFPKEGPSILRIQQVVRGDSAAYFCASSDGASNQPQHFGDGTRLSIL.

The V and J genes are TRBV6-5 and TRBJ1-3, with 9 bases fitting TRBD1. J was trimmed by 7 bases and V by 5 bases; bases with no gene match: 6. Per germline, CDR1 MNHEY and CDR2 SVGAGI. The CDR3 spans 14 residues. This chain's CDR3 is CASSPGQGFNTIYF. Written as DNA, the CDR3 is TGTGCCAGCAGTCCGGGACAGGGTTTTAACACCATATATTTT.

The chain carries TRBV7-3 and TRBJ2-6; the D gene is possibly TRBD1 (6 bases). Trimming removed 1 base from V and 2 bases from J, with 9 bases in between. This CDR3 contains 16 residues. CDR1 and CDR2 (germline): SGHTA, FQGTGA. In nucleotides, the CDR3 is TGTGCCAGCAGCTTAATGGGGGCGCCTGGGGCCAACGTCCTGACTTTC. Translation: CASSLMGAPGANVLTF. The full variable domain, completed using reference TRBV7-3 and TRBJ2-6, is GAGVSQTPSNKVTEKGKYVELRCDPISGHTALYWYRQSLGQGPEFLIYFQGTGAADDSGLPNDRFFAVRPEGSVSTLKIQRTERGDSAVYLCASSLMGAPGANVLTFGAGSRLTVL.

This clone showed up just once. This chain connects TRBV6-5 to TRBJ2-2; TRBD1 aligns across 7 bases. CDR3 length equals 13 residues. Germline V gene sequence: CDR1 MNHEY, CDR2 SVGAGI. J gave up 8 bases and V 8 bases, and 8 bases lay outside the gene matches. The chain's CDR3 is CASHTQTGGELFF. In nucleotides, the CDR3 is TGTGCCAGCCACACTCAGACAGGGGGGGAGCTGTTTTTT.

This chain connects TRBV3-1 (or the pseudogene TRBV3-2) to TRBJ1-2; D remains ambiguous. The CDR3 runs 12 residues. Trimming stripped 1 base from V and 4 bases from J, with 4 bases between. Germline V gene data show CDR1 as LGHDT and CDR2 as YNNKEL (reference sequence). The CDR3 nucleotides are TGTGCCAGCAGCCAAGGCGCCTATGGCTACACCTTC. This translates into CASSQGAYGYTF.

The chain recombines TRBV7-8 with TRBJ2-3; TRBD1 matches 8 bases. Losses at the gene ends were 6 bases for V and 4 bases for J; bases not matched to a gene: 12. The CDR3 is 16 residues long. Germline V gene data show CDR1 as SGHVS and CDR2 as FQNEAQ. CDR3 DNA sequence: TGTGCCAGCAGAAAACCCGGGACAGGAATATCAGATACGCAGTATTTT. Its translation is CASRKPGTGISDTQYF.

The V call is TRBV5-1, the J call TRBJ1-1, with D unresolved. This CDR3 is 13 amino acids long. Germline V CDR1 and CDR2: SGHRS, YFSETQ. The V and J ends lost 3 bases and 4 bases respectively, with 10 bases between them. CDR3 in DNA: TGCGCCAGCAGCTGGGAAGTTTCCACTGAAGCTTTCTTT. As protein: CASSWEVSTEAFF.

This chain links TRBV7-8 with TRBJ1-2, with D unclear. CDR3 length: 13 residues. CDR1 is SGHVS and CDR2 is FQNEAQ in the germline V gene. Trimming removed 4 bases from V and 8 bases from J, with 14 bases in between. In DNA, the CDR3 is TGTGCCAGCAGCTCTAGGGATTTTAGGGGCTACACCTTC. The encoded protein is CASSSRDFRGYTF.

The rearrangement uses TRBV6-5 and TRBJ1-1; 7 nucleotides agree with TRBD1. Germline V gene lookup returns CDR1 MNHEY and CDR2 SVGAGI. V lost 6 bases and J lost 7; bases outside the gene matches: 11. The CDR3 sequence is 14 residues long. DNA for the CDR3: TGTGCCAGCAGGGCAGATAGACAGGGCAGTGAAGCTTTCTTT. Amino acid sequence: CASRADRQGSEAFF.

This chain connects TRBV27 to TRBJ1-2; perhaps TRBD1 as D (6 bases). Germline V CDR1 and CDR2: MNHEY, SMNVEV (reference sequence). The V end was cut by 5 bases, the J end by 1 base, with 29 bases between. This CDR3 contains 20 residues. The CDR3 sequence: CASSLKGFTGTLSFNYGYTF. The CDR3 nucleotides are TGTGCCAGCAGTCTAAAGGGGTTCACAGGGACCCTCTCCTTTAACTATGGCTACACCTTC.

The chain carries TRBV28 and TRBJ2-4, with 7 positions matching TRBD1. J gave up 1 base and V 4 bases, and 4 bases lay outside the gene matches. The CDR3 extends over 15 amino acids. The germline V gene encodes CDR1 MDHEN and CDR2 SYDVKM. The DNA of the CDR3 is TGTGCCAGCAGTTCCCACAGGGGTGCCAAAAACATTCAGTACTTC. As protein: CASSSHRGAKNIQYF. Full variable domain (outside the CDR3, taken from reference TRBV28 and TRBJ2-4): DVKVTQSSRYLVKRTGEKVFLECVQDMDHENMFWYRQDPGLGLRLIYFSYDVKMKEKGDIPEGYSVSREKKERFSLILESASTNQTSMYLCASSSHRGAKNIQYFGAGTRLSVL.

This sequence joins TRBV21-1 and TRBJ2-7; the table's D call TRBD1 went unverified against the DNA. TRBV21-1 represents a pseudogene. The CDR3 loop spans 14 amino acids. The CDR3 nucleotides read TGTGCCAGCACCCCCTCCGGGACACCAAACGAGCAGTACTTC. This sequence encodes CASTPSGTPNEQYF.

V is TRBV6-5 and J is TRBJ2-2; D is undetermined. The CDR3 sequence is 15 residues long. V was clipped by 8 bases and J by 7 bases, with 20 bases between them. Germline V gives CDR1 MNHEY, CDR2 SVGAGI. Here the CDR3 reads CASRRTPGVIGELFF. DNA of the CDR3: TGTGCCAGCCGACGAACACCTGGTGTCATCGGGGAGCTGTTTTTT.

This clone was observed a few times. The V and J genes are TRBV10-1 and TRBJ2-7; D remains unclear. The CDR3 totals 12 residues. Germline loops: CDR1 WNHNN, CDR2 SYGVQD (reference sequence). The ends were cut back, 4 bases at V and 3 bases at J, with 7 bases in the middle. DNA of the CDR3: TGCGCCAGCAGTGCCTCCTACTACGAGCAGTACTTC. Amino acid sequence: CASSASYYEQYF.

This chain connects TRBV5-1 to TRBJ2-5; D not certain. CDR1 is SGHRS and CDR2 is YFSETQ in the germline V gene. The CDR3 extends over 15 amino acids. V was clipped by 4 bases and J by 1 base, with 14 bases between them. The CDR3 loop is CASSPRPRPQETQYF. The CDR3 region has the DNA TGCGCCAGCAGCCCCCGGCCCCGGCCCCAAGAGACCCAGTACTTC.

The chain has TRBV6-5 and TRBJ1-4; D is possibly TRBD1 (5 bases). V was shortened by 6 bases and J by 4 bases, with 12 bases between the two germline ends. The CDR3 sequence is 14 residues long. CDR1 and CDR2 (germline): MNHEY, SVGAGI. The CDR3 protein is CASRVGVGNEKLFF. In DNA form, the CDR3 reads TGTGCCAGCAGAGTGGGGGTCGGTAATGAAAAACTGTTTTTT.

This clone was found a few times. The V gene is TRBV7-2, the J gene TRBJ1-2, with 10 bases that match TRBD1. The CDR3 runs 17 residues. The germline V gene encodes CDR1 SGHTA and CDR2 FQGNSA. The J segment lost 5 bases and the V segment lost 3 bases, leaving 12 bases of the junction unmatched. The CDR3, as DNA: TGTGCCAGCAGCTTCGGCGGACAGGGGGGGCGTTTGTATGGCTACACCTTC. Translating gives CASSFGGQGGRLYGYTF.

The V call is TRBV10-2, the J call TRBJ2-7; TRBD1 matches at 8 bases. The CDR3 length is 14 residues. CDR1 and CDR2 (germline): WSHSY, SAAADI. V was clipped by 6 bases and J by 7 bases; unmatched bases: 11. The CDR3 sequence: CASRHRTGPGEQYF. CDR3 DNA: TGCGCCAGCAGACACCGGACAGGGCCGGGGGAGCAGTACTTC.

The rearrangement uses TRBV6-2 or TRBV6-3 and TRBJ2-2; 8 positions match TRBD2. V was clipped by 2 bases and J by 6 bases; unmatched bases: 8. CDR1 MNHEY and CDR2 SVGEGT come from the germline V gene. CDR3 length: 16 residues. The CDR3 DNA reads as TGTGCCAGCAGTTACGGGACTAGGATCACCTCCGGGGAGCTGTTTTTT. Amino acids: CASSYGTRITSGELFF.